This entry describes one T cell receptor beta chain. This specimen comes from a study of OX40 agonist ivuxolimab in advanced cancers. Profiled with immunoSEQ multiplex PCR; TCRdb holds only in-frame clones, not every one. The sample consists of around 24,000 clones, about 85% of them appearing once. Germline values: CDR1 LNHNV, CDR2 YYDKDF (reference sequence). The length of the CDR3 is 15 residues. V shed 8 bases, J shed 2 bases, and the junction held 8 bases outside the gene matches. Sequenced material: CD4+ or CD8+ T cells sorted from blood, taken in a trial of the OX40 agonist ivuxolimab. The clonotype originates from an adult with an advanced solid tumor such as melanoma, head and neck, liver or kidney cancer. The chain employs TRBV15 and TRBJ2-1, with 8 positions matching TRBD2. In DNA, the CDR3 is TGTGCCACCTCCCCGGAAGCGGGAGCCTACAATGAGCAGTTCTTC. Its protein product is CATSPEAGAYNEQFF.